This T cell receptor beta chain derives from a study of tumor-infiltrating lymphocytes in primary liver carcinoma. Study-wide background: Spanning 4.2 to 10 cm, the tumors were T1-T3 N0M0.

General observations from the study: Between tumor regions, pairs overlapped more than tumor-adjacent and tumor-blood pairs did. Relative to blood, tumors carried a significantly larger fraction of the repertoire in their top 250 clones (p = 0.039).

The J segment lost 1 base and the V segment lost 4 bases, leaving 5 bases of the junction unmatched. The CDR3 sequence is 14 residues long. In germline, CDR1 is SQVTM, CDR2 ANQGSEA. As for this clonotype: Its antigen is currently unknown. Given a much more abundant clone one base away, this may be a read error.

With a constant-region primer, TCR beta cDNA was made from approximately 500 ng of total RNA. TCR beta libraries came from three nested multiplex PCR rounds using slightly modified ARM-PCR. PCR rounds one and two used TRBV1-TRBV30 forward primers with a C-beta reverse primer for 10 cycles each. TCRdb redid the calling of the multiplex PCR reads with MiXCR, one entry per CDR3 protein. This sample has 320,000 or so distinct CDR3 sequences, with 65% found just once. The authors took blood RNA from unsorted whole blood and also extracted germline DNA. Patients showed chronic HBV infection and an absence of prior treatment.

The chain couples TRBV29-1 to TRBJ2-3; TRBD2 agrees at 7 bases. The sequenced sample was peripheral blood. The origin of this receptor is a man aged 35 to 55 with primary liver carcinoma and hepatitis B virus infection. For the CDR3, the DNA is TGCAGCGTTGTAGGACTAGTGGGCACAGATACGCAGTATTTT. This gives the protein CSVVGLVGTDTQYF.